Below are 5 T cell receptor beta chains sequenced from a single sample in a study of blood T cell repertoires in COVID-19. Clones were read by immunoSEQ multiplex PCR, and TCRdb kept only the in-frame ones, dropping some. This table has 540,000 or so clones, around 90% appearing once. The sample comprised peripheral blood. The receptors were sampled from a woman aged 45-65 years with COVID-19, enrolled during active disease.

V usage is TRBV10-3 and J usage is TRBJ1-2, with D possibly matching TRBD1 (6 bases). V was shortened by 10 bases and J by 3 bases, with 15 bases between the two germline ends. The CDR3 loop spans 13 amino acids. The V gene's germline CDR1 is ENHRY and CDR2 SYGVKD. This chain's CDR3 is CATLRTDYYGYTF. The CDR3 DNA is TGTGCCACCCTACGGACAGACTACTATGGCTACACCTTC.

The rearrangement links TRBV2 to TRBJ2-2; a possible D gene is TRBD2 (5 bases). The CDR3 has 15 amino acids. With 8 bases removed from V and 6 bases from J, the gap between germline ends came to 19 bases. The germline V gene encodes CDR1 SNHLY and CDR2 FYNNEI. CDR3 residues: CASFEERVVAGELFF. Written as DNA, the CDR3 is TGTGCCAGCTTCGAGGAGAGGGTCGTCGCCGGGGAGCTGTTTTTT.

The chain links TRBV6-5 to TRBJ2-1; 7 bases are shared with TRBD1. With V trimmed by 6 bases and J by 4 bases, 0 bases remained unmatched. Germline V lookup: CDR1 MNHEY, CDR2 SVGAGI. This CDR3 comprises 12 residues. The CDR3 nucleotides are TGTGCCAGCAGGACAGGGTACAATGAGCAGTTCTTC. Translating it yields CASRTGYNEQFF.

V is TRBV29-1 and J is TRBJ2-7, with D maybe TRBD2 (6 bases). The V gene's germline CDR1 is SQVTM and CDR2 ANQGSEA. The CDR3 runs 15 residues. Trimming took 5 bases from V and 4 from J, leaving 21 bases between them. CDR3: CSVSARDWAGYEQYF. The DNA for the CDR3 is TGCAGCGTTTCTGCCCGGGACTGGGCAGGGTACGAGCAGTACTTC.

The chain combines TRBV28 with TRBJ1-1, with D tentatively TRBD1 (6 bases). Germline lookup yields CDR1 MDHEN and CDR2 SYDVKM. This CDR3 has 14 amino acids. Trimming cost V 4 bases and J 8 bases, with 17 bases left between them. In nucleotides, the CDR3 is TGTGCCAGCAGTTCTGGAACCTCAGGGACAGAAGCTTTCTTT. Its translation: CASSSGTSGTEAFF.